The 19 T cell receptor beta chains below all came from one sample that was sequenced in a study of cytomegalovirus exposure and HLA in healthy donors. Vbeta (60) and Jbeta (13) primers were used in the PCR. TCRdb's table, derived via immunoSEQ multiplex PCR, lists solely in-frame clones and lacks some. This table has 170,000 or so clones, roughly 79% appearing once. Sample: PBMCs. The receptors were sampled from a woman between 45 and 60 years old in good health and CMV-seropositive.

The chain combines TRBV5-4 with TRBJ2-7, with 9 bases aligning to TRBD1. CDR3 length equals 17 residues. CDR1 SGHNT and CDR2 YYREEE come from the germline V gene (reference sequence). V lost 3 bases, J lost 3 bases, and 13 bases stayed unmatched. CDR3 nucleotide sequence: TGTGCCAGCAGCTCCGGGACAGGGCTCGCCGGGCTCTACGAGCAGTACTTC. Translating it yields CASSSGTGLAGLYEQYF.

In its sample, this clone was seen a few times. V gene TRBV5-6 combines with J gene TRBJ1-3; a possible D gene is TRBD1 (5 bases). There are 16 residues in the CDR3. The V gene lost 4 bases and the J gene lost 0 bases, with 14 bases spanning the gap. Per the germline V gene, CDR1 is SGHDT and CDR2 is YYEEEE. Here the CDR3 DNA reads TGTGCCAGCAGCGGGCTGGGGGGGTACTCTGGAAACACCATATATTTT. This encodes CASSGLGGYSGNTIYF. The full variable domain, its missing parts supplied by reference TRBV5-6 and TRBJ1-3, is DAGVTQSPTHLIKTRGQQVTLRCSPKSGHDTVSWYQQALGQGPQFIFQYYEEEERQRGNFPDRFSGHQFPNYSSELNVNALLLGDSALYLCASSGLGGYSGNTIYFGEGSWLTVV.

In its sample, this clone was seen once. The chain combines TRBV9 with TRBJ2-7; 7 bases match TRBD2. Germline trimming cut 5 bases from V and 3 bases from J; bases unmatched to any gene: 8. The CDR3 runs to 14 residues. Germline V CDR1 and CDR2: SGDLS, YYNGEE. CDR3 sequence reads: CASSSSGSHYEQYF. In DNA, the CDR3 is TGTGCCAGCAGTAGTAGCGGGTCGCACTACGAGCAGTACTTC.

The chain is built from TRBV15 and TRBJ1-4; D uncertain. Germline V gene sequence: CDR1 LNHNV, CDR2 YYDKDF (reference sequence). CDR3 length: 15 amino acids. The V end lost 0 bases, the J end lost 8 bases, and 13 bases lay between the germline ends. The CDR3 DNA is TGTGCCACCAGCAGAGACATAAACACCCCAGAAAAACTGTTTTTT. Protein product: CATSRDINTPEKLFF.

About this clone: Additional DNA sequences in this sample encode the identical CDR3. The chain combines TRBV9 with TRBJ2-1; D may be TRBD2 (6 bases). V was shortened by 0 bases and J by 3 bases, with 10 bases between the two germline ends. The CDR3 covers 15 residues. CDR1 SGDLS and CDR2 YYNGEE come from the germline V gene. The CDR3 region has the DNA TGTGCCAGCAGCGTAGGTGGGGGGAGCTACAATGAGCAGTTCTTC. Its translation: CASSVGGGSYNEQFF.

The chain carries TRBV5-1 and TRBJ1-2, with TRBD1 matching over 7 bases. From germline, CDR1 is SGHRS and CDR2 YFSETQ. The trim removed 3 bases at V and 4 bases at J, leaving 9 bases unmatched. The CDR3 is 15 amino acids. The CDR3 loop is CASSSPQQGIYGYTF. The CDR3 nucleotides are TGCGCCAGCAGCTCGCCACAACAGGGGATCTATGGCTACACCTTC.

The J gene is TRBJ2-2, the V gene TRBV6-6; TRBD2 matches at 8 bases. Germline V gene data show CDR1 as MNHNY and CDR2 as SVGAGI (reference sequence). The CDR3 sequence is 15 residues long. Trimming at V came to 8 bases and at J to 0 bases, leaving 5 bases not matched to a gene. For the CDR3, the DNA is TGTGCCAGCGACCTCGGGGGGGCGAACACCGGGGAGCTGTTTTTT. Its translation is CASDLGGANTGELFF.

This chain uses TRBV27 with TRBJ1-2; TRBD1 is a possible D gene (6 bases). The CDR3 length is 13 residues. With 5 bases removed from V and 8 bases from J, the gap between germline ends came to 15 bases. Germline lookup yields CDR1 MNHEY and CDR2 SMNVEV (reference sequence). The CDR3 loop reads CASSALDRRGYTF. The CDR3 region has the DNA TGTGCCAGCAGTGCCCTCGACAGGAGGGGCTACACCTTC.

This clone occurred a few times. The V gene is TRBV5-4, the J gene TRBJ2-1; 7 positions match TRBD2. Trimming at V came to 3 bases and at J to 9 bases, leaving 6 bases not matched to a gene. The CDR3 consists of 13 residues. From germline, CDR1 is SGHNT and CDR2 YYREEE (reference sequence). CDR3 nucleotide sequence: TGTGCCAGCAGCTGGCCGGGGGGTGGTGAGCAGTTCTTC. Amino acids: CASSWPGGGEQFF. The entire variable domain, with the rest obtained from reference TRBV5-4 and TRBJ2-1, is as follows: ETGVTQSPTHLIKTRGQQVTLRCSSQSGHNTVSWYQQALGQGPQFIFQYYREEENGRGNFPPRFSGLQFPNYSSELNVNALELDDSALYLCASSWPGGGEQFFGPGTRLTVL.

The V gene is TRBV19, the J gene TRBJ2-7; 10 nucleotides agree with TRBD2. The CDR3 is 15 amino acids. J gave up 0 bases and V 5 bases, and 4 bases lay outside the gene matches. CDR1 and CDR2 (germline): LNHDA, SQIVND (reference sequence). The CDR3 sequence: CASSGRTSGSYEQYF. DNA of the CDR3: TGTGCCAGTAGTGGACGGACTAGCGGCTCCTACGAGCAGTACTTC.

This rearrangement joins TRBV18 to TRBJ2-7; D is ambiguous. The V gene lost 3 bases and the J gene lost 2 bases, with 8 bases spanning the gap. CDR1 and CDR2 (germline): KGHSH, LQKENI. CDR3 size: 13 residues. CDR3 amino acids: CASSPYGAYEQYF. As DNA, the CDR3 is TGTGCCAGCTCACCGTACGGAGCCTACGAGCAGTACTTC.

The CDR3 is CASTPNSLQETQYF. The CDR3, as DNA: TGTGCCAGCACCCCCAACTCCCTTCAAGAGACCCAGTACTTC. The chain recombines TRBV9 with TRBJ2-5, with D unresolved. CDR3 length equals 14 residues. Trimming took off 6 bases at V and 2 bases at J, with 14 bases between the two ends. CDR1 is SGDLS and CDR2 is YYNGEE in the germline V gene.

The chain recombines TRBV4-2 with TRBJ2-7; 8 bases map to TRBD1. CDR1 is LGHNA, CDR2 YNFKEQ, per germline. The CDR3 has 15 residues. V lost 2 bases and J lost 2; bases outside the gene matches: 5. CDR3 sequence reads: CASSQPSGQAYEQYF. The DNA of the CDR3 is TGTGCCAGCAGCCAACCATCGGGACAGGCCTACGAGCAGTACTTC.

The chain recombines TRBV11-1 with TRBJ2-7; D is possibly TRBD2 (6 bases). The CDR3 is 15 amino acids. Germline values: CDR1 SGHAT, CDR2 FQDESV (reference sequence). V lost 2 bases and J 1 base, leaving 12 bases between the germline ends. CDR3 in DNA: TGTGCCAGCAGCTTAACGGGAGAAGCATCCTACGAGCAGTACTTC. Its translation is CASSLTGEASYEQYF.

The chain carries TRBV5-1 and TRBJ2-2; D gene uncertain. Germline V gives CDR1 SGHRS, CDR2 YFSETQ. Trimming cost V 4 bases and J 5 bases, with 12 bases left between them. The CDR3 is 14 amino acids. This CDR3 reads CASSPGPGTGELFF. CDR3 sequence (DNA): TGCGCCAGCAGCCCTGGGCCTGGGACCGGGGAGCTGTTTTTT.

The V gene is TRBV14, the J gene TRBJ1-5; D not certain. The CDR3 extends over 13 amino acids. V dropped 0 bases and J dropped 5 bases, with 5 bases sitting between them. Per the germline V gene, CDR1 is SGHDN and CDR2 is FVKESK. Here the CDR3 DNA reads TGTGCCAGCAGCCAAGATCTAGATCAGCCCCAGCATTTT. It yields the protein CASSQDLDQPQHF.

The chain uses TRBV30 and TRBJ2-7; possible D gene TRBD1, 5 bases. There are 12 residues in the CDR3. Germline V CDR1 and CDR2: GTSNPN, SVGIG (reference sequence). V was clipped by 5 bases and J by 3 bases, with 11 bases between them. CDR3 sequence: CAWGAQLYEQYF. The CDR3 bases are TGTGCCTGGGGGGCGCAACTCTACGAGCAGTACTTC.

The sample holds a few counts of this clone. The rearrangement joins TRBV7-8 to TRBJ2-7; 8 bases map to TRBD2. Germline CDR1 is SGHVS and CDR2 is FQNEAQ. The V gene end was trimmed by 2 bases and the J gene end by 2 bases; junction bases not matched to a gene: 2. The CDR3 covers 14 residues. The CDR3 sequence: CASSLTSGPYEQYF. CDR3 nucleotides: TGTGCCAGCAGCTTAACTAGCGGACCCTACGAGCAGTACTTC.

The V and J genes are TRBV5-4 and TRBJ1-2, with D possibly TRBD1 on 5 matching bases. This CDR3 has 16 residues. The germline V gene encodes CDR1 SGHNT and CDR2 YYREEE (reference sequence). Trimming removed 4 bases at V and 3 bases at J, with 19 bases between. CDR3 coding DNA: TGTGCCAGCAGCCTGGGGGGGGTCACCGGAGACTATGGCTACACCTTC. This gives the protein CASSLGGVTGDYGYTF. The variable domain in full, with the rest retrieved from reference TRBV5-4 and TRBJ1-2, is ETGVTQSPTHLIKTRGQQVTLRCSSQSGHNTVSWYQQALGQGPQFIFQYYREEENGRGNFPPRFSGLQFPNYSSELNVNALELDDSALYLCASSLGGVTGDYGYTFGSGTRLTVV.